This entry describes one T cell receptor (beta chain). Its matching antigen is unknown. This entry comes from a study of graft-versus-host responses after intestinal transplantation. Overall study context: Multivisceral, liver-intestinal, or isolated intestinal transplants were given to recipients. Anti-thymocyte globulin induction, then tacrolimus and steroids for about three years, went to all recipients.

TCRdb's copy holds only in-frame clones and misses some; the assay was immunoSEQ multiplex PCR. The sample records roughly 100,000 clones, roughly 89% being singletons. Germline V lookup: CDR1 SEHNR, CDR2 FQNEAQ (reference sequence). Trimming removed 10 bases from V and 5 bases from J; junction bases left unmatched: 7. The CDR3 sequence is 12 residues long. The clonotype was recovered from a human donor who was the organ donor for an intestinal transplant. Material: unstimulated CD4+ T cells sorted from spleen or lymph node cells, obtained before transplant. V usage is TRBV7-9 and J usage is TRBJ2-7, with 8 bases that match TRBD1. CDR3 DNA: TGTGCCACCCCGTCAGGGGGCGACGAGCAGTACTTC. Residues: CATPSGGDEQYF.